This entry concerns a single T cell receptor beta chain. This sample is part of a study of blood T cell repertoires in COVID-19. Across the study: COVID-19 samples, acute and convalescent, were from the United States, Italy and Spain. From T cells, B-cell-depleted T cells, or PBMCs came the material, which was cDNA or gDNA.

Germline assignment: CDR1 MDHEN and CDR2 SYDVKM. Trimming removed 7 bases from V and 7 bases from J; junction bases left unmatched: 7. This CDR3 is 14 amino acids long. Profiled with immunoSEQ multiplex PCR; TCRdb holds only in-frame clones, not every one. This sample has under 75,000 clones; roughly 80% occur once, and the top ten carry roughly 20%. This receptor was identified in a man between 65 and 85 years old who had recovered from COVID-19. The sample consisted of peripheral blood. The chain is built from TRBV28 and TRBJ1-2; 12 bases match TRBD1. CDR3 residues: CASIGDRGLSGYTF. The CDR3 DNA reads as TGTGCCAGCATTGGGGACAGGGGGCTAAGTGGCTACACCTTC.